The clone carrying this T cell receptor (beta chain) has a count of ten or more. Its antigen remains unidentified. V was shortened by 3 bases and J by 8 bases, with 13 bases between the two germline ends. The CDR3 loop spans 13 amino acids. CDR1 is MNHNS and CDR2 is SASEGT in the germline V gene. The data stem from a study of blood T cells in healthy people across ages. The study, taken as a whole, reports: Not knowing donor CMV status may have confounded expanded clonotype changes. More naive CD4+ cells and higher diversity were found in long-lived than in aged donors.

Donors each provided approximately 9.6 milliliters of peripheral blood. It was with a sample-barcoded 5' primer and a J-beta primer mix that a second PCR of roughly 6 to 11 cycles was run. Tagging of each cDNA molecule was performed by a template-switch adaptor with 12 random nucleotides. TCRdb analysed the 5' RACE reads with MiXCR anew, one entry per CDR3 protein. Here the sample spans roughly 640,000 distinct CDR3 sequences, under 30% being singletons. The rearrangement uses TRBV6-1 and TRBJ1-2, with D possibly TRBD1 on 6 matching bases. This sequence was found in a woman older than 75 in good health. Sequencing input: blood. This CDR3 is CASSEIRGGGYTF. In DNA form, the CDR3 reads TGTGCCAGCAGTGAGATCAGGGGTGGCGGCTACACCTTC.